This TCR beta chain stems from a study of T-cell reconstitution after alpha-beta-depleted transplantation in children. In its sample, this clonotype was seen many times. Preparation of the TCRbeta library involved a method that used unique molecular identifiers. From the PCR reads, TCRdb called clonotypes with MiXCR, one entry per CDR3 protein. The table lists roughly 170,000 distinct CDR3 sequences, more than 6.5% of them singletons. The sequence was collected from a human donor who donated a stem cell graft to a child with Wiskott-Aldrich syndrome. This specimen was PBMCs from the stem cell graft donor, taken from the stem cell graft.

This CDR3 reads CSVSQGSTEAFF. The CDR3 DNA sequence: TGCAGCGTTTCACAGGGGTCGACTGAAGCTTTCTTT. The rearrangement joins TRBV29-1 to TRBJ1-1; TRBD1 agrees at 7 bases. This CDR3 comprises 12 residues. Per the germline V gene, CDR1 is SQVTM and CDR2 is ANQGSEA. V lost 5 bases to trimming and J lost 5 bases; unmatched junction nucleotides: 5.